This T cell receptor (beta chain) comes out of a study of T cells in localized non-small cell lung cancer. Repertoires were generated with immunoSEQ multiplex PCR, while TCRdb's copy carries only in-frame clones and drops some. The sample has 1,500 to 2,000 clones; 20% to 25% are singletons. In this sample, this clone turned up a few times. Its matching antigen is unknown. Germline assignment: CDR1 SGDLS and CDR2 YYNGEE. With 0 bases clipped from V and 2 bases from J, the junction kept 9 bases outside the gene matches. The CDR3 covers 18 residues. Broader study findings: Among the tissues sampled, uninvolved adjacent lung had the highest T cell clonality, above tumor.

The chain employs TRBV9 and TRBJ2-1; TRBD2 matches 9 bases. Sequencing used normal lung tissue next to the tumor, obtained before any cancer treatment. The receptor was isolated from a man aged 35 to 69 with stage I lung adenocarcinoma. The CDR3 reads CASSVGSRASGTYNEQFF. As DNA, the CDR3 is TGTGCCAGCAGCGTAGGTTCTAGGGCTAGCGGGACCTACAATGAGCAGTTCTTC. The variable domain in full, completed from reference TRBV9 and TRBJ2-1, reads DSGVTQTPKHLITATGQRVTLRCSPRSGDLSVYWYQQSLDQGLQFLIQYYNGEERAKGNILERFSAQQFPDLHSELNLSSLELGDSALYFCASSVGSRASGTYNEQFFGPGTRLTVL.